This record covers a single T cell receptor beta chain. The target antigen is unknown. These data come from a study of PD-1 blockade in classical Hodgkin lymphoma. This CDR3 is built from 13 residues. V shed 0 bases and J shed 1 base, with 4 bases lying between them. Germline CDR1 and CDR2: SGHRS and YFSETQ. Relapses following autologous stem cell transplantation were seen in all patients, with brentuximab vedotin exposure varying. Thawed PBMCs underwent magnetic negative selection to yield purified CD4+ T cells. General study findings and limits: Patients newly diagnosed and complete responders had comparable baseline diversity.

Assay used: immunoSEQ multiplex PCR; TCRdb lists only in-frame clones, some missing. In the table there are 30,000 or so clones, 65% to 90% of which are singletons. This chain uses TRBV5-1 with TRBJ1-1; D not certain. The input for sequencing was CD4+ T cells from blood, taken at baseline. This sequence originates from a human donor with classical Hodgkin lymphoma. The CDR3 bases are TGCGCCAGCAGCTTGGCGGGGAACACTGAAGCTTTCTTT. This codes for CASSLAGNTEAFF.